This T cell receptor beta chain came from a study of OX40 agonist ivuxolimab in advanced cancers. Trimming removed 4 bases at V and 5 bases at J, with 11 bases between. CDR3 length equals 13 residues. Per germline, CDR1 SGHTA and CDR2 FQGTGA. TCRdb keeps only in-frame clones here, not all; method: immunoSEQ multiplex PCR. The table has tens of thousands of clones, about 83% seen once. Sequences were derived from CD4+ or CD8+ T cells sorted from blood, sampled in a trial of the OX40 agonist ivuxolimab. The clonotype comes from an adult with an advanced solid tumor such as melanoma, head and neck, liver or kidney cancer. The chain employs TRBV7-3 and TRBJ1-1; the D gene is possibly TRBD1 (5 bases). The DNA for the CDR3 is TGTGCCAGCAGCTCTACGACAGCTACTGAAGCTTTCTTT. It encodes CASSSTTATEAFF. The whole variable domain, filled in from reference TRBV7-3 and TRBJ1-1, reads GAGVSQTPSNKVTEKGKYVELRCDPISGHTALYWYRQSLGQGPEFLIYFQGTGAADDSGLPNDRFFAVRPEGSVSTLKIQRTERGDSAVYLCASSSTTATEAFFGQGTRLTVV.